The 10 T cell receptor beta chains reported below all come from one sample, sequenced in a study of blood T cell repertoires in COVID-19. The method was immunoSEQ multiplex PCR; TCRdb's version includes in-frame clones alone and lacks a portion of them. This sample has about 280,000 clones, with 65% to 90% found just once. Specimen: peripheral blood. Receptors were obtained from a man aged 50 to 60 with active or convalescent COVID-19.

The DNA of the CDR3 is TGCAGCGTTTCAACTAGCGGGAGCGCCTACAATGAGCAGTTCTTC. Amino acids: CSVSTSGSAYNEQFF. This chain joins TRBV29-1 and TRBJ2-1; 11 nucleotides line up with TRBD2. V was clipped by 5 bases and J by 2 bases; unmatched bases: 5. The CDR3 spans 15 residues. The germline V gene has CDR1 SQVTM and CDR2 ANQGSEA.

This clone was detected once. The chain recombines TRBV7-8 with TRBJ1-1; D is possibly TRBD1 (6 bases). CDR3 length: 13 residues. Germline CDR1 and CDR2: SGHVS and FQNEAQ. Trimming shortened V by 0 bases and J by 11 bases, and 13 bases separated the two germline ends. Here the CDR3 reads CASSLAEQGRAFF. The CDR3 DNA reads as TGTGCCAGCAGCTTAGCCGAACAGGGTCGGGCTTTCTTT.

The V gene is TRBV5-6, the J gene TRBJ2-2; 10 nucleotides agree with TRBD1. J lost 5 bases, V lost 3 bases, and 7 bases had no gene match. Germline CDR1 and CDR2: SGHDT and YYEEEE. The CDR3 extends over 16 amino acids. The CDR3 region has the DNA TGTGCCAGCAGCTGGGGGACAGGGGTGGTGACCGGGGAGCTGTTTTTT. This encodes CASSWGTGVVTGELFF.

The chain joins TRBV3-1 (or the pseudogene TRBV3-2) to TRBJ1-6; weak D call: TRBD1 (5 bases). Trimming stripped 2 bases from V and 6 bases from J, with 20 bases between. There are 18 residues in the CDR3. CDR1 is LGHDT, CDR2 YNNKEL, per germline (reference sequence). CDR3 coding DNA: TGTGCCAGCAGCCAATTGACTTTCAACTGGGGCGGTAATTCACCCCTCCACTTT. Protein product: CASSQLTFNWGGNSPLHF.

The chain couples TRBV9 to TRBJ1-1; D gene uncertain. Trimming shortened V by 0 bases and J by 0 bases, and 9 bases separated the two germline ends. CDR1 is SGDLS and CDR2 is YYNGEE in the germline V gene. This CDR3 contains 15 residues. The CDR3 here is CASSVDERVNTEAFF. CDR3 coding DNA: TGTGCCAGCAGCGTAGACGAGCGGGTGAACACTGAAGCTTTCTTT. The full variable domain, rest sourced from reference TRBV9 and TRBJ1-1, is DSGVTQTPKHLITATGQRVTLRCSPRSGDLSVYWYQQSLDQGLQFLIQYYNGEERAKGNILERFSAQQFPDLHSELNLSSLELGDSALYFCASSVDERVNTEAFFGQGTRLTVV.

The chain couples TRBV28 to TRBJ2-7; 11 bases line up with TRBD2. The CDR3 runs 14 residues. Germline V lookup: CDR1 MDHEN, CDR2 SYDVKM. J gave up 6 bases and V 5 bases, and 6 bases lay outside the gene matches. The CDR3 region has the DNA TGTGCCAGCAGTACATCAGGACTAGCGGGCGAGCAGTACTTC. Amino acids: CASSTSGLAGEQYF. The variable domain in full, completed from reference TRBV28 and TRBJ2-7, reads DVKVTQSSRYLVKRTGEKVFLECVQDMDHENMFWYRQDPGLGLRLIYFSYDVKMKEKGDIPEGYSVSREKKERFSLILESASTNQTSMYLCASSTSGLAGEQYFGPGTRLTVT.

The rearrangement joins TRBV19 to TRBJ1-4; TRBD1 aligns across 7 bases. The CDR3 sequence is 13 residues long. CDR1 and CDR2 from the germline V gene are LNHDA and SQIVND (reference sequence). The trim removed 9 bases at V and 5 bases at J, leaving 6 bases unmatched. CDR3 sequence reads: CARRQGANEKLFF. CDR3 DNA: TGTGCCAGAAGACAGGGAGCGAATGAAAAACTGTTTTTT.

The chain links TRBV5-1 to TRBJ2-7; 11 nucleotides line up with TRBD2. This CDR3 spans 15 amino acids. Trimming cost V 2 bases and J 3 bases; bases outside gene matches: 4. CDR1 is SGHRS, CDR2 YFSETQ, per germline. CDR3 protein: CASSFLAGGLYEQYF. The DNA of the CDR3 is TGCGCCAGCAGCTTTCTAGCGGGAGGCCTCTACGAGCAGTACTTC.

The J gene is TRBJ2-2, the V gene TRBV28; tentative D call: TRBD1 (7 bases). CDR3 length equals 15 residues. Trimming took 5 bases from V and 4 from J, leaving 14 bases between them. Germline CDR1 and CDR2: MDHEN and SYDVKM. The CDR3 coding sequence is TGTGCCAGCAGTCGTCAGGGGGAGGCCACCGGGGAGCTGTTTTTT. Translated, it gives CASSRQGEATGELFF.

For the CDR3, the DNA is TGTGCCAGCAGTCTAATGGCGGCTCTAAATTCACCCCTCCACTTT. It is translated as CASSLMAALNSPLHF. The V call is TRBV27, the J call TRBJ1-6; D is undetermined. This CDR3 has 15 residues. Trimming shortened V by 5 bases and J by 7 bases, and 15 bases separated the two germline ends. CDR1 is MNHEY, CDR2 SMNVEV, per germline (reference sequence).